Described below is a single TCR beta chain sequence and its context. Antigen specificity is unknown. The sample comes from a study of cytomegalovirus exposure and HLA in healthy donors. This CDR3 has 16 residues. Germline assignment: CDR1 LGHNA and CDR2 YNFKEQ. J lost 3 bases, V lost 3 bases, and 6 bases had no gene match. The PCR made use of 60 Vbeta and 13 Jbeta primers. Clones were sequenced by immunoSEQ multiplex PCR, and TCRdb holds only the in-frame ones, with some missing. The table for this sample gives 80,000 to 95,000 clones. Overall study results and limits: Analysis was performed later, and it showed HLA-associated TCR beta chains to be more clonally expanded than equally common others.

In nominal health when sampled, donors likely had unrecorded immune exposures nonetheless. The chain employs TRBV4-2 and TRBJ1-3, with 9 positions matching TRBD1. The receptor was isolated from a middle-aged man in good health and CMV-seropositive. Sequenced input: PBMCs. CDR3 loop: CASSQRTGADGNTIYF. Written as DNA, the CDR3 is TGTGCCAGCAGCCAGAGGACAGGGGCTGATGGAAACACCATATATTTT.